This T cell receptor beta chain was obtained from a study of T cell responses to AZD1222 COVID-19 vaccine. Study-wide results and caveats: Females made up more of the donors, who were largely white British, and clonal diversity may have come out too low. Spike as a whole was targeted by vaccine-associated CD4 TCRs, dominant at 160-218 and 743-854. Of spike-specific TCRs, nearly half reportedly target regions left unmutated in variants.

This clone occurred once. Its antigen remains unknown. This table comes from immunoSEQ multiplex PCR, and its TCRdb copy is limited to in-frame clones, with some not included. The sample records roughly 120,000 clones, around 90% being singletons. CDR1 and CDR2 (germline): MGHDK, SYGVNS. The CDR3 sequence is 18 residues long. V was shortened by 1 base and J by 1 base, with 19 bases between the two germline ends. The chain uses TRBV25-1 and TRBJ1-1, with a possible D match to TRBD1 (5 bases). Sequenced here: peripheral blood, sampled on day 0 of AZD1222 vaccination. This receptor was identified in an adult in good health. This chain's CDR3 is CASSEFGGPVEGNTEAFF. The CDR3 nucleotides are TGTGCCAGCAGTGAATTTGGGGGTCCGGTGGAGGGGAACACTGAAGCTTTCTTT.